The rows below give T cell receptor beta chains drawn from one sample of a study of blood T cell repertoires in COVID-19. Generated by immunoSEQ multiplex PCR, the TCRdb table keeps only in-frame clones and is missing some. The sample lists roughly 350,000 clones; more than 75% were seen once. The sequencing sample was made of peripheral blood. The receptor set was obtained from a woman aged 18-35 years who had recovered from COVID-19. The CDR3 runs from the conserved cysteine through the conserved F or W. A D gene is named only where the DNA matches it firmly. Size values are once, few and many counts, or a class for expanded clones, and some rows have none.

V gene	D gene	clone size	J gene	CDR3 protein	CDR3 DNA
TRBV20-1	.	.	TRBJ1-2	CSASNNINYGYTF	TGCAGTGCTAGTAACAACATTAACTATGGCTACACCTTC
TRBV30	TRBD1	once	TRBJ2-1	CAWSDRWTGDTNEQFF	TGTGCCTGGAGTGACCGATGGACAGGGGATACAAATGAGCAGTTCTTC
TRBV9	TRBD2	.	TRBJ2-1	CASSASGRTYNEQFF	TGTGCCAGCAGCGCTAGCGGGAGGACCTACAATGAGCAGTTCTTC
TRBV18	.	.	TRBJ2-3	CASSPPEGTGSTDTQYF	TGTGCCAGCTCACCACCGGAGGGGACGGGTAGCACAGATACGCAGTATTTT
TRBV18	TRBD1	.	TRBJ1-1	CASSLVRDRQRTEAFF	TGTGCCAGCTCACTTGTGAGGGACAGGCAACGCACTGAAGCTTTCTTT
TRBV3-1/TRBV3-2	TRBD2	once	TRBJ2-1	CASSQEASGSLLSYNEQFF	TGTGCCAGCAGCCAAGAAGCTAGCGGGAGCCTTCTCTCCTACAATGAGCAGTTCTTC
TRBV9	.	.	TRBJ2-4	CASSVQGWWGGTKNIQYF	TGTGCCAGCAGCGTACAAGGCTGGTGGGGGGGCACAAAAAACATTCAGTACTTC
TRBV9	.	once	TRBJ1-5	CASSVSPGLNQPQHF	TGTGCCAGCAGCGTATCCCCAGGACTCAATCAGCCCCAGCATTTT
TRBV6-5	.	.	TRBJ1-5	CASRSAGVQQPQHF	TGTGCCAGCAGATCCGCAGGGGTTCAGCAGCCCCAGCATTTT
TRBV5-6	TRBD2	.	TRBJ2-1	CASSSPGLAGHDEQFF	TGTGCCAGCAGCTCACCGGGACTAGCGGGACATGATGAGCAGTTCTTC
TRBV2	.	.	TRBJ1-1	CASTAEATLNTEAFF	TGTGCCAGCACCGCGGAGGCTACATTGAACACTGAAGCTTTCTTT
TRBV7-2	.	once	TRBJ1-3	CASSLAYTEAGNTIYF	TGTGCCAGCAGCTTAGCATATACGGAGGCAGGAAACACCATATATTTT
TRBV24-1	TRBD2	.	TRBJ2-1	CATSDGGLAEYNEQFF	TGTGCCACCAGTGATGGGGGACTAGCGGAATACAATGAGCAGTTCTTC
TRBV24-1	.	.	TRBJ1-1	CATQAGMWAEAFF	TGTGCCACCCAAGCGGGGATGTGGGCTGAAGCTTTCTTT
TRBV11-2	.	.	TRBJ2-1	CASSLVSGGHEQFF	TGTGCCAGCAGCTTAGTATCGGGGGGCCATGAGCAGTTCTTC
TRBV6-5	TRBD1	.	TRBJ2-2	CASRRTGPTGELFF	TGTGCCAGCCGGCGGACAGGGCCTACCGGGGAGCTGTTTTTT
TRBV11-3	.	once	TRBJ1-6	CASSRMGEYNSPLHF	TGTGCCAGCAGCCGGATGGGAGAGTATAATTCACCCCTCCACTTT
TRBV15	TRBD1	.	TRBJ1-2	CATSRDPPGQGMDYGYTF	TGTGCCACCAGCAGAGATCCCCCGGGACAGGGAATGGACTATGGCTACACCTTC
TRBV11-3	.	.	TRBJ1-2	CASSLGGRLEGGYTF	TGTGCCAGCAGCTTAGGGGGACGCTTGGAGGGTGGCTACACCTTC
TRBV10-3	.	.	TRBJ1-3	CATDSAGNTIYF	TGTGCCACTGACAGTGCTGGAAACACCATATATTTT
TRBV7-9	.	.	TRBJ2-2	CASSSRMGASTGELFF	TGTGCCAGCAGCTCCCGGATGGGGGCGAGCACCGGGGAGCTGTTTTTT
TRBV4-3	TRBD1	.	TRBJ2-1	CASSQGGTGYNEQFF	TGCGCCAGCAGCCAAGGTGGGACAGGTTATAATGAGCAGTTCTTC
TRBV19	.	.	TRBJ1-1	CASSTLRGSSTEAFF	TGTGCCAGTAGTACACTGCGGGGGTCAAGCACTGAAGCTTTCTTT
TRBV29-1	TRBD1	once	TRBJ1-2	CSVGDRNYGYTF	TGCAGCGTTGGGGACAGGAACTATGGCTACACCTTC
TRBV2	.	few	TRBJ1-6	CASSEQGTLHF	TGTGCCAGCAGTGAACAGGGGACCCTCCACTTT
TRBV6-5	TRBD1	.	TRBJ1-5	CASSSGTGGYQPQHF	TGTGCCAGCAGCTCGGGGACAGGGGGATATCAGCCCCAGCATTTT
TRBV19	TRBD2	.	TRBJ2-3	CASSQRPGRGVADTQYF	TGTGCCAGTAGCCAAAGACCGGGACGGGGGGTTGCAGATACGCAGTATTTT